The source of this T cell receptor beta chain is a study of shared clonotypes between healthy human individuals. Study results and limitations: It was expected that sequencing depth would affect clonotype sharing among donors.

Regarding this clone: Its target is unknown.

The CDR3 totals 13 residues. The germline V gene encodes CDR1 MNHNS and CDR2 SASEGT. Trimming pared 8 bases from V and 6 bases from J, leaving 13 bases between. Sequenced by immunoSEQ multiplex PCR; TCRdb stores in-frame clones only, minus some. The sample includes around 2,000,000 clones, roughly 95% of them seen just once. The sequenced sample was naive CD4+ T cells sorted from blood. Subset specified: CD45RA+ positively selected. This sequence joins TRBV6-1 and TRBJ1-4, with D unresolved. This sequence originates from a man younger than 35 in good health. CDR3 loop: CASGITSYEKLFF. The CDR3 DNA is TGTGCCAGCGGTATCACCAGCTATGAAAAACTGTTTTTT.